The 31 T cell receptor beta chains reported below all come from one sample, sequenced in a study of shared clonotypes between healthy human individuals. Clones were read by immunoSEQ multiplex PCR, and TCRdb kept only the in-frame ones, dropping some. Of 2,500,000 or so clones in the sample, 90% to 95% were seen once. The sequenced sample consisted of naive CD4+ T cells sorted from blood. Subset of the sample: CD45RA+ positively selected. All receptors come from a young man in good health.

This rearrangement joins TRBV25-1 to TRBJ1-4; D not resolved. The CDR3 covers 15 residues. The V gene lost 2 bases and the J gene lost 8 bases, with 15 bases spanning the gap. Germline V gene sequence: CDR1 MGHDK, CDR2 SYGVNS. CDR3 in amino acids: CASSERRLLGEKLFF. CDR3 DNA sequence: TGTGCCAGCAGTGAAAGGCGGTTACTGGGCGAAAAACTGTTTTTT.

The chain has TRBV19 and TRBJ2-7; D tentatively fits TRBD1 or TRBD2 (5 bases each). With 3 bases removed from V and 4 bases from J, the gap between germline ends came to 13 bases. In germline, CDR1 is LNHDA, CDR2 SQIVND (reference sequence). CDR3 length: 14 amino acids. In DNA form, the CDR3 reads TGTGCCAGTAGTATCGAGCAGGGACCTTACGAGCAGTACTTC. Its protein product is CASSIEQGPYEQYF. Drawing the rest from reference TRBV19 and TRBJ2-7, the complete variable domain is DGGITQSPKYLFRKEGQNVTLSCEQNLNHDAMYWYRQDPGQGLRLIYYSQIVNDFQKGDIAEGYSVSREKKESFPLTVTSAQKNPTAFYLCASSIEQGPYEQYFGPGTRLTVT.

The gene calls are TRBV7-9 and TRBJ1-2; D gene unclear. Looked up from germline, CDR1 is SEHNR and CDR2 is FQNEAQ (reference sequence). Trimming pared 6 bases from V and 6 bases from J, leaving 17 bases between. This CDR3 spans 14 amino acids. The CDR3 protein is CASSPRAALDGYTF. CDR3 coding DNA: TGTGCCAGCAGTCCCCGGGCAGCCCTTGATGGCTACACCTTC.

The chain recombines TRBV5-1 with TRBJ2-2; TRBD2 agrees at 13 bases. This CDR3 is built from 17 residues. The germline V gene encodes CDR1 SGHRS and CDR2 YFSETQ. Unmatched junction bases numbered 7, after V lost 4 bases and J lost 4 bases. The CDR3: CASSHSLAGGTTGELFF. As DNA, the CDR3 is TGCGCCAGCAGCCACTCACTAGCGGGGGGGACCACCGGGGAGCTGTTTTTT.

CDR3 sequence reads: CASRLTGGSDTGELFF. CDR3 in DNA: TGTGCCAGCAGGCTTACAGGGGGAAGCGACACCGGGGAGCTGTTTTTT. The rearrangement joins TRBV27 to TRBJ2-2; TRBD1 aligns across 8 bases. Trimming took 6 bases from V and 3 from J; bases not matched to a gene: 9. The CDR3 covers 16 residues. CDR1 MNHEY and CDR2 SMNVEV come from the germline V gene (reference sequence).

V usage is TRBV5-1 and J usage is TRBJ2-3; D remains unclear. The germline V and J ends were trimmed by 0 bases and 0 bases, with 8 bases remaining between them. The V gene's germline CDR1 is SGHRS and CDR2 YFSETQ. This CDR3 is built from 15 residues. The CDR3 protein is CASSLVLESTDTQYF. The DNA for the CDR3 is TGCGCCAGCAGCTTGGTTCTCGAGAGCACAGATACGCAGTATTTT.

The chain employs TRBV11-2 and TRBJ2-3, with 12 nucleotides matching TRBD2. CDR3 length: 17 residues. V trimming: 0 bases; J trimming: 9 bases; junction bases outside the gene matches: 10. Germline CDR1 is SGHAT and CDR2 is FQNNGV. The CDR3: CASSLEDSSGRVSTQYF. CDR3 sequence (DNA): TGTGCCAGCAGCTTAGAGGACTCTAGCGGGAGGGTAAGCACGCAGTATTTT.

The chain combines TRBV25-1 with TRBJ2-7; 12 bases match TRBD2. Germline trimming cut 6 bases from V and 6 bases from J; bases unmatched to any gene: 6. The CDR3 totals 14 residues. The germline gives CDR1 MGHDK, CDR2 SYGVNS. The CDR3 sequence: CASRASGGVGEQYF. CDR3 nucleotide sequence: TGTGCCAGCAGGGCTAGCGGGGGGGTGGGCGAGCAGTACTTC.

Turning to this clone: The identical CDR3 is also encoded by other nucleotide sequences in the sample. The CDR3 region is CASSLGGTNEKLFF. CDR3 nucleotide sequence: TGCGCCAGCAGCTTGGGGGGGACTAATGAAAAACTGTTTTTT. V gene TRBV5-1 combines with J gene TRBJ1-4; the D gene is possibly TRBD1 (5 bases). Trimming shortened V by 0 bases and J by 2 bases, and 5 bases separated the two germline ends. The CDR3 runs to 14 residues. In germline, CDR1 is SGHRS, CDR2 YFSETQ.

The J gene is TRBJ2-7, the V gene TRBV18; D is unclear. This CDR3 contains 13 residues. The germline gives CDR1 KGHSH, CDR2 LQKENI. V lost 2 bases and J lost 4, with 9 bases in between. This chain's CDR3 is CASSPYSTYEQYF. The CDR3 coding sequence is TGTGCCAGCTCACCATACTCGACGTACGAGCAGTACTTC.

This rearrangement joins TRBV19 to TRBJ1-6; 7 nucleotides line up with TRBD1. Germline V CDR1 and CDR2: LNHDA, SQIVND (reference sequence). The CDR3 spans 15 residues. With 4 bases clipped from V and 5 bases from J, the junction kept 5 bases outside the gene matches. CDR3 coding DNA: TGTGCCAGTAGTACCTCCGGGACAGATAATTCACCCCTCCACTTT. It codes for CASSTSGTDNSPLHF. Full variable domain (outside the CDR3, taken from reference TRBV19 and TRBJ1-6): DGGITQSPKYLFRKEGQNVTLSCEQNLNHDAMYWYRQDPGQGLRLIYYSQIVNDFQKGDIAEGYSVSREKKESFPLTVTSAQKNPTAFYLCASSTSGTDNSPLHFGNGTRLTVT.

The V and J genes are TRBV10-3 and TRBJ2-7; D not resolved. The CDR3 is 13 residues long. Germline CDR1 reads ENHRY; CDR2 reads SYGVKD. Trimming shortened V by 6 bases and J by 0 bases, and 9 bases separated the two germline ends. The CDR3 coding sequence is TGTGCCATCAGCCGCGTGGGCTCCTACGAGCAGTACTTC. This sequence encodes CAISRVGSYEQYF.

The CDR3 is CAISEPTGTGPYEQYF. Written as DNA, the CDR3 is TGTGCCATCAGTGAGCCCACCGGGACGGGACCTTACGAGCAGTACTTC. V usage is TRBV10-3 and J usage is TRBJ2-7; D may match TRBD1 or TRBD2 (5 bases each). The CDR3 covers 16 residues. Germline V gene lookup returns CDR1 ENHRY and CDR2 SYGVKD. V gave up 2 bases and J gave up 4 bases, with 18 bases separating them.

The J gene is TRBJ2-1, the V gene TRBV10-3, with D possibly called TRBD1 or TRBD2 (5 bases each). The CDR3 consists of 14 residues. Germline CDR1 is ENHRY and CDR2 is SYGVKD. The V end was cut by 10 bases, the J end by 7 bases, with 20 bases between. The CDR3 is CATDEGPVGNEQFF. CDR3 coding DNA: TGTGCCACGGACGAGGGGCCTGTAGGGAATGAGCAGTTCTTC.

In regard to this clone: A much larger clone is a single base away; this may be a read error. The sample has other DNA sequences that encode this CDR3 too. The chain has TRBV5-1 and TRBJ1-5; the D is unclear. The germline gives CDR1 SGHRS, CDR2 YFSETQ. V lost 1 base and J 0 bases, leaving 2 bases between the germline ends. This CDR3 is built from 13 residues. CDR3 DNA sequence: TGCGCCAGCAGCTTGAATAGCAATCAGCCCCAGCATTTT. Amino acids: CASSLNSNQPQHF.

J is TRBJ1-6 and V is TRBV9; 10 bases align to TRBD1. This CDR3 has 17 amino acids. With 3 bases clipped from V and 10 bases from J, the junction kept 13 bases outside the gene matches. Looked up from germline, CDR1 is SGDLS and CDR2 is YYNGEE. The CDR3 loop is CASSGNTGQGPESPLHF. The CDR3 DNA follows: TGTGCCAGCAGCGGAAACACGGGACAGGGGCCGGAATCACCCCTCCACTTT. The variable domain in full, with the rest retrieved from reference TRBV9 and TRBJ1-6, is DSGVTQTPKHLITATGQRVTLRCSPRSGDLSVYWYQQSLDQGLQFLIQYYNGEERAKGNILERFSAQQFPDLHSELNLSSLELGDSALYFCASSGNTGQGPESPLHFGNGTRLTVT.

V gene TRBV10-1 combines with J gene TRBJ2-3, with TRBD2 as a possible D gene (7 bases). V lost 4 bases and J 4 bases, leaving 12 bases between the germline ends. Germline assignment: CDR1 WNHNN and CDR2 SYGVQD (reference sequence). This CDR3 has 14 amino acids. CDR3 DNA: TGCGCCAGCAGTGGAGGGGGGGCCGCAGATACGCAGTATTTT. It codes for CASSGGGAADTQYF.

The rearrangement uses TRBV18 and TRBJ1-4; D not certain. The CDR3 runs to 14 residues. V was shortened by 1 base and J by 7 bases, with 10 bases between the two germline ends. Germline CDR1 KGHSH, CDR2 LQKENI. CDR3 coding DNA: TGTGCCAGCTCACCACAGGAGGGAGGTGAAAAACTGTTTTTT. As protein: CASSPQEGGEKLFF.

V usage is TRBV6-4 and J usage is TRBJ1-1; no firm D call. The CDR3 loop spans 13 amino acids. Trimming cost V 8 bases and J 0 bases, with 10 bases left between them. CDR1 is MRHNA, CDR2 SNTAGT, per germline. The CDR3 bases are TGTGCCAGCTCCTTGGAAATGAACACTGAAGCTTTCTTT. This codes for CASSLEMNTEAFF.

This clone has just one count. The J gene is TRBJ2-1, the V gene TRBV2; 8 bases map to TRBD1. The CDR3 spans 17 residues. The trim removed 7 bases at V and 6 bases at J, leaving 17 bases unmatched. Germline values: CDR1 SNHLY, CDR2 FYNNEI. The CDR3 region has the DNA TGTGCCAGCAACGGAAGGCAACCGGGACAGGCCTCCAATGAGCAGTTCTTC. As protein: CASNGRQPGQASNEQFF. Full variable domain (remainder filled in from reference TRBV2 and TRBJ2-1): EPEVTQTPSHQVTQMGQEVILRCVPISNHLYFYWYRQILGQKVEFLVSFYNNEISEKSEIFDDQFSVERPDGSNFTLKIRSTKLEDSAMYFCASNGRQPGQASNEQFFGPGTRLTVL.

This chain connects TRBV5-5 to TRBJ1-5; the D gene is possibly TRBD1 (5 bases). Germline V gene data show CDR1 as SGHKS and CDR2 as YYEKEE (reference sequence). This CDR3 has 17 amino acids. Between the trimmed V and J ends, which lost 0 bases and 2 bases, there was a span of 15 bases. The CDR3 loop is CASSLGRGTLGNQPQHF. The DNA of the CDR3 is TGTGCCAGCAGCTTGGGTCGGGGGACCCTCGGCAATCAGCCCCAGCATTTT.

Comments on this clone: A junction boundary mismatches the germline segment, possibly from a read error. V and J are TRBV2 and TRBJ2-1; D gene ambiguous. This CDR3 spans 12 amino acids. Germline V CDR1 and CDR2: SNHLY, FYNNEI. The CDR3, as DNA: TGTGCCAGCAGTGAAGAGTCGCTAGTTAGGGTCTTC. It specifies CASSEESLVRVF.

The rearrangement joins TRBV9 to TRBJ2-7, with D possibly matching TRBD1 (5 bases). This CDR3 has 14 residues. The germline V gene encodes CDR1 SGDLS and CDR2 YYNGEE. The V end was cut by 4 bases, the J end by 0 bases, with 11 bases between. The CDR3 here is CASSPTGASYEQYF. CDR3 DNA: TGTGCCAGCAGCCCAACTGGGGCCTCCTACGAGCAGTACTTC.

The sample holds a few counts of this clone. The chain combines TRBV4-1 with TRBJ1-5; D call uncertain. The CDR3 has 15 amino acids. Germline V gene lookup returns CDR1 MGHRA and CDR2 YSYEKL. Trimming took off 0 bases at V and 6 bases at J, with 12 bases between the two ends. The CDR3 sequence: CASSQEGSNAQPQHF. In DNA, the CDR3 is TGCGCCAGCAGCCAAGAAGGGTCCAATGCTCAGCCCCAGCATTTT.

V is TRBV28 and J is TRBJ2-3; no clear D gene. Deletions cut 5 bases from V and 0 bases from J, with 12 bases between. Germline V gives CDR1 MDHEN, CDR2 SYDVKM. The CDR3 length is 15 residues. CDR3 amino acids: CASSLNGPSTDTQYF. The CDR3, as DNA: TGTGCCAGCAGTCTCAATGGGCCTAGCACAGATACGCAGTATTTT.

In DNA, the CDR3 is TGTGCCAGCGGGGACCATTCACCCCTCCACTTT. Translation: CASGDHSPLHF. The chain carries TRBV6-5 and TRBJ1-6; D may be TRBD1 (5 bases). The CDR3 covers 11 residues. With 8 bases removed from V and 8 bases from J, the gap between germline ends came to 7 bases. Germline loops: CDR1 MNHEY, CDR2 SVGAGI.

The chain links TRBV18 to TRBJ2-6; TRBD1 matches at 8 bases. Germline CDR1 is KGHSH and CDR2 is LQKENI. Germline trimming cut 6 bases from V and 2 bases from J; bases unmatched to any gene: 15. The CDR3 runs 19 residues. The CDR3 nucleotides are TGTGCCAGCTCGCCCGTTACCGGGACAGGCCTTCCTGGGGCCAACGTCCTGACTTTC. Translating gives CASSPVTGTGLPGANVLTF.

The chain has TRBV10-1 and TRBJ2-3; unclear D gene. The germline gives CDR1 WNHNN, CDR2 SYGVQD (reference sequence). This CDR3 is 13 amino acids long. V dropped 5 bases and J dropped 2 bases, with 8 bases sitting between them. The CDR3 sequence: CASSPGNTDTQYF. Here the CDR3 DNA reads TGCGCCAGCAGTCCGGGTAACACAGATACGCAGTATTTT.

The CDR3 DNA is TGCGCCAGCAGCCAAGGGACTAGCGGCGATCAATTTTACGAGCAGTACTTC. Protein product: CASSQGTSGDQFYEQYF. The chain uses TRBV4-3 and TRBJ2-7, with 10 bases fitting TRBD2. The CDR3 loop spans 17 amino acids. V gave up 1 base and J gave up 4 bases; unmatched junction bases: 10. The germline V gene encodes CDR1 LGHNA and CDR2 YSLEER.

The V call is TRBV28, the J call TRBJ2-7, with D maybe TRBD1 (5 bases). From germline, CDR1 is MDHEN and CDR2 SYDVKM. V was cut by 1 base and J by 3 bases, with 10 bases left in between. The CDR3 is 14 residues long. CDR3 protein: CASSLSPGFYEQYF. CDR3 nucleotide sequence: TGTGCCAGCAGTTTATCGCCAGGGTTCTACGAGCAGTACTTC.

This clone was detected a few times. The sample holds other DNA sequences that translate to the same CDR3. This rearrangement joins TRBV5-1 to TRBJ1-5; D gene ambiguous. The CDR3 sequence is 13 residues long. Germline CDR1 is SGHRS and CDR2 is YFSETQ. Trimming pared 0 bases from V and 4 bases from J, leaving 5 bases between. The chain's CDR3 is CASSLAGNQPQHF. For the CDR3, the DNA is TGCGCCAGCAGCTTGGCGGGAAATCAGCCCCAGCATTTT.